The next 22 T cell receptor beta chains were all read from a single sample in a study of chemoradiotherapy in HPV16-positive cancers. TCRdb's copy holds only in-frame clones and misses some; the assay was immunoSEQ multiplex PCR. The sample has tens of thousands of clones, about 88% seen once; the top ten hold approximately 3.5%. The material sequenced was blood, taken from a patient who underwent chemoradiotherapy. The receptors derive from a human donor with HPV-associated anogenital cancer.

V usage is TRBV25-1 and J usage is TRBJ1-1, with 7 bases matching TRBD1. The CDR3 extends over 14 amino acids. J lost 1 base, V lost 4 bases, and 3 bases had no gene match. The germline CDR1 and CDR2 sequences are MGHDK and SYGVNS. The CDR3 loop is CASSVTGRNTEAFF. CDR3 bases: TGTGCCAGCAGTGTGACAGGGAGGAACACTGAAGCTTTCTTT.

This chain connects TRBV11-2 to TRBJ1-6; 7 nucleotides agree with TRBD1. Germline V gene data show CDR1 as SGHAT and CDR2 as FQNNGV. J lost 10 bases, V lost 0 bases, and 9 bases had no gene match. This CDR3 has 16 amino acids. The CDR3 nucleotides read TGTGCCAGCAGCTTAGATAGCAGGGGGGACGGGTCACCCCTCCACTTT. Translation: CASSLDSRGDGSPLHF.

The chain is built from TRBV19 and TRBJ1-6, with D unclear. CDR3 length: 14 amino acids. The germline CDR1 and CDR2 sequences are LNHDA and SQIVND (reference sequence). V lost 9 bases and J lost 10, with 19 bases in between. The CDR3 DNA follows: TGTGCCAGCCTTAATGGGGATTCGGGATCACCCCTCCACTTT. Residues: CASLNGDSGSPLHF.

This clone is a singleton in its sample. The chain couples TRBV13 to TRBJ1-4; D is ambiguous. The CDR3 has 12 residues. From germline, CDR1 is PRHDT and CDR2 FYEKMQ (reference sequence). V lost 3 bases and J 4 bases, leaving 3 bases between the germline ends. CDR3 region: CASSLGNEKLFF. The CDR3 bases are TGTGCCAGCAGCTTGGGTAATGAAAAACTGTTTTTT.

V gene TRBV4-3 combines with J gene TRBJ2-7; 7 bases map to TRBD1. Trimming took 3 bases from V and 2 from J; bases not matched to a gene: 7. The V gene's germline CDR1 is LGHNA and CDR2 YSLEER. CDR3 length equals 15 residues. The DNA of the CDR3 is TGCGCCAGCAGCCAGGCCCGGGACAGTACCTACGAGCAGTACTTC. The encoded protein is CASSQARDSTYEQYF.

V and J are TRBV7-2 and TRBJ2-3; tentative D call: TRBD2 (6 bases). Trimming shortened V by 4 bases and J by 9 bases, and 11 bases separated the two germline ends. The CDR3 runs to 12 residues. Per germline, CDR1 SGHTA and CDR2 FQGNSA. The DNA of the CDR3 is TGTGCCAGCAGCTCGGGAGAGCGGACGCAGTATTTT. Its protein is CASSSGERTQYF.

This chain joins TRBV4-3 and TRBJ2-1, with 9 bases lining up with TRBD1. V trimming: 3 bases; J trimming: 4 bases; junction bases outside the gene matches: 7. This CDR3 is 16 amino acids long. Per the germline V gene, CDR1 is LGHNA and CDR2 is YSLEER. The CDR3 protein is CASSQGGDRAYNEQFF. CDR3 nucleotides: TGCGCCAGCAGCCAGGGAGGGGACAGGGCGTACAATGAGCAGTTCTTC.

The J gene is TRBJ1-1, the V gene TRBV5-1; D not certain. Germline loops: CDR1 SGHRS, CDR2 YFSETQ. This CDR3 has 15 amino acids. Trimming shortened V by 0 bases and J by 4 bases, and 13 bases separated the two germline ends. CDR3 DNA: TGCGCCAGCAGCTTGGAGCGCCCCGAGGTCACTGAAGCTTTCTTT. It yields the protein CASSLERPEVTEAFF.

This clone was seen only once. This rearrangement joins TRBV29-1 to TRBJ1-4, with 7 bases fitting TRBD1. Germline values: CDR1 SQVTM, CDR2 ANQGSEA. Trimming took 4 bases from V and 7 from J; bases not matched to a gene: 12. This CDR3 is built from 15 residues. The CDR3, as DNA: TGCAGCGTTGCCCGCCTGACAGGGCGAGCTGAAAAACTGTTTTTT. Its translation is CSVARLTGRAEKLFF. Looking up the rest from reference TRBV29-1 and TRBJ1-4 gives the full variable domain: SAVISQKPSRDICQRGTSLTIQCQVDSQVTMMFWYRQQPGQSLTLIATANQGSEATYESGFVIDKFPISRPNLTFSTLTVSNMSPEDSSIYLCSVARLTGRAEKLFFGSGTQLSVL.

V gene TRBV7-3 combines with J gene TRBJ2-2, with D tentatively TRBD1 (6 bases). Germline CDR1 SGHTA, CDR2 FQGTGA. This CDR3 contains 14 residues. V was pared by 5 bases and J by 7 bases, with 14 bases between. The CDR3 nucleotides are TGTGCCAGCAGCCCAGGGGCTGGGGGCGGGGAGCTGTTTTTT. Residues: CASSPGAGGGELFF. Drawing the rest from reference TRBV7-3 and TRBJ2-2, the complete variable domain is GAGVSQTPSNKVTEKGKYVELRCDPISGHTALYWYRQSLGQGPEFLIYFQGTGAADDSGLPNDRFFAVRPEGSVSTLKIQRTERGDSAVYLCASSPGAGGGELFFGEGSRLTVL.

V usage is TRBV7-2 and J usage is TRBJ2-5; 8 bases match TRBD2. CDR1 and CDR2 from the germline V gene are SGHTA and FQGNSA. V shed 5 bases, J shed 5 bases, and the junction held 7 bases outside the gene matches. The CDR3 sequence is 14 residues long. For the CDR3, the DNA is TGTGCCAGCAGCCCTCCCGGACTAGCCGAGACCCAGTACTTC. It is translated as CASSPPGLAETQYF. The variable domain in full, with the rest retrieved from reference TRBV7-2 and TRBJ2-5, is GAGVSQSPSNKVTEKGKDVELRCDPISGHTALYWYRQSLGQGLEFLIYFQGNSAPDKSGLPSDRFSAERTGGSVSTLTIQRTQQEDSAVYLCASSPPGLAETQYFGPGTRLLVL.

The rearrangement joins TRBV6-5 to TRBJ1-2, with D unresolved. Germline V gene lookup returns CDR1 MNHEY and CDR2 SVGAGI. V lost 6 bases and J lost 8, with 10 bases in between. The CDR3 loop spans 11 amino acids. The chain's CDR3 is CASRETGGYTF. CDR3 coding DNA: TGTGCCAGCAGGGAGACGGGGGGCTACACCTTC.

The chain joins TRBV11-3 to TRBJ1-2; no definite D call. V dropped 0 bases and J dropped 13 bases, with 15 bases sitting between them. The CDR3 consists of 13 residues. The V gene's germline CDR1 is SGHNT and CDR2 YENEEA. The CDR3 loop reads CASSLDRQTAPTF. The CDR3 DNA is TGTGCCAGCAGCTTAGACCGCCAGACGGCGCCCACCTTC. Complete variable domain (other parts from reference TRBV11-3 and TRBJ1-2): EAGVVQSPRYKIIEKKQPVAFWCNPISGHNTLYWYLQNLGQGPELLIRYENEEAVDDSQLPKDRFSAERLKGVDSTLKIQPAELGDSAVYLCASSLDRQTAPTFGSGTRLTVV.

The rearrangement links TRBV5-1 to TRBJ1-2; no firm D call. Trimming left V 5 bases short and J 0 bases short, with 8 bases between. This CDR3 comprises 13 residues. Germline CDR1 and CDR2: SGHRS and YFSETQ. The CDR3 region is CASRAEANYGYTF. CDR3 DNA: TGCGCCAGCAGGGCAGAAGCTAACTATGGCTACACCTTC.

The chain joins TRBV9 to TRBJ2-5; 7 bases are shared with TRBD2. The V and J ends lost 1 base and 1 base, in that order; junction bases with no gene match: 10. Per germline, CDR1 SGDLS and CDR2 YYNGEE. The CDR3 covers 17 residues. Here the CDR3 reads CASSVRASSGGQETQYF. The CDR3 bases are TGTGCCAGCAGCGTAAGGGCTTCTAGCGGAGGCCAAGAGACCCAGTACTTC. Drawing the rest from reference TRBV9 and TRBJ2-5, the complete variable domain is DSGVTQTPKHLITATGQRVTLRCSPRSGDLSVYWYQQSLDQGLQFLIQYYNGEERAKGNILERFSAQQFPDLHSELNLSSLELGDSALYFCASSVRASSGGQETQYFGPGTRLLVL.

The chain joins TRBV6-6 to TRBJ2-3; D remains unclear. In germline, CDR1 is MNHNY, CDR2 SVGAGI (reference sequence). Trimming pared 7 bases from V and 2 bases from J, leaving 13 bases between. The CDR3 covers 14 residues. The CDR3 DNA reads as TGTGCCAGCACCCTCCGGAGCTCCACAGATACGCAGTATTTT. Its translation: CASTLRSSTDTQYF.

The chain links TRBV15 to TRBJ1-2; D perhaps matches TRBD1 (6 bases). V was cut by 6 bases and J by 4 bases, with 12 bases left in between. The CDR3 spans 13 residues. From germline, CDR1 is LNHNV and CDR2 YYDKDF (reference sequence). CDR3: CATSRGGLYGYTF. The CDR3 bases are TGTGCCACCAGTCGTGGGGGGCTCTATGGCTACACCTTC. Using reference TRBV15 and TRBJ1-2 for the parts outside the CDR3, the full variable domain is DAMVIQNPRYQVTQFGKPVTLSCSQTLNHNVMYWYQQKSSQAPKLLFHYYDKDFNNEADTPDNFQSRRPNTSFCFLDIRSPGLGDTAMYLCATSRGGLYGYTFGSGTRLTVV.

The chain recombines TRBV5-1 with TRBJ2-5, with D perhaps TRBD1 (6 bases). With 5 bases removed from V and 2 bases from J, the gap between germline ends came to 10 bases. This CDR3 region has 13 residues. Germline CDR1 SGHRS, CDR2 YFSETQ. The CDR3 DNA reads as TGCGCCAGCAGTACGACAGGTCAAGAGACCCAGTACTTC. Residues: CASSTTGQETQYF. Full variable domain (outside the CDR3, taken from reference TRBV5-1 and TRBJ2-5): KAGVTQTPRYLIKTRGQQVTLSCSPISGHRSVSWYQQTPGQGLQFLFEYFSETQRNKGNFPGRFSGRQFSNSRSEMNVSTLELGDSALYLCASSTTGQETQYFGPGTRLLVL.

The V gene is TRBV7-8, the J gene TRBJ1-1, with 10 bases fitting TRBD1. V was pared by 1 base and J by 4 bases, with 3 bases of the junction left unmatched. The CDR3 has 15 residues. Germline CDR1 SGHVS, CDR2 FQNEAQ. The CDR3 sequence is CASSLGRQGATEAFF. Written as DNA, the CDR3 is TGTGCCAGCAGCTTAGGTAGACAGGGGGCCACTGAAGCTTTCTTT.

The V call is TRBV4-3, the J call TRBJ1-2; no clear D. The CDR3 sequence is 15 residues long. Trimming removed 0 bases at V and 2 bases at J, with 10 bases between. Germline V lookup: CDR1 LGHNA, CDR2 YSLEER. The DNA of the CDR3 is TGCGCCAGCAGCCAAGACCCCGTTTGGAACTATGGCTACACCTTC. Translation gives CASSQDPVWNYGYTF.

V gene TRBV7-6 combines with J gene TRBJ2-3; D could derive from TRBD1 or TRBD2 (6 bases each). V lost 5 bases, J lost 0 bases, and 9 bases lay in between. This CDR3 spans 14 amino acids. Germline V gene lookup returns CDR1 SGHVS and CDR2 FNYEAQ. CDR3 loop: CASSRGQSTDTQYF. CDR3 DNA sequence: TGTGCCAGCAGCCGGGGGCAAAGCACAGATACGCAGTATTTT.

The chain employs TRBV2 and TRBJ2-3; tentative D call: TRBD2 (6 bases). Trimming removed 6 bases at V and 7 bases at J, with 20 bases between. The germline V gene encodes CDR1 SNHLY and CDR2 FYNNEI. CDR3 length equals 15 residues. Here the CDR3 reads CASSGAGRAGHTQYF. The CDR3 DNA is TGTGCCAGCAGCGGGGCGGGAAGGGCCGGGCATACGCAGTATTTT.